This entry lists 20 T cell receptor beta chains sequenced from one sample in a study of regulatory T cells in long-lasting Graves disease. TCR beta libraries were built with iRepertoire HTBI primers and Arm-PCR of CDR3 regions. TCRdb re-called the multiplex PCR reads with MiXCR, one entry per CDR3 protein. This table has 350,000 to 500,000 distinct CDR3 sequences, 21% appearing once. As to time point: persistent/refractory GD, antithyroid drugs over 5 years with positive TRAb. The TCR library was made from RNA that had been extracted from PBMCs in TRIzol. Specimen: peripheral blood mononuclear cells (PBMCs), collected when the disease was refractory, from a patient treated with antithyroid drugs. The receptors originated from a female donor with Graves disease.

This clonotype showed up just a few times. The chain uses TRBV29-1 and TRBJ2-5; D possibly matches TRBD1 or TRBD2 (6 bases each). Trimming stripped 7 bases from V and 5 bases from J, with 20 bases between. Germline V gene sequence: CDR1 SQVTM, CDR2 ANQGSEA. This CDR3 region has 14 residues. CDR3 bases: TGCAGCGCCCCCGTTCCCGGGGGCATGGAGACCCAGTACTTC. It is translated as CSAPVPGGMETQYF.

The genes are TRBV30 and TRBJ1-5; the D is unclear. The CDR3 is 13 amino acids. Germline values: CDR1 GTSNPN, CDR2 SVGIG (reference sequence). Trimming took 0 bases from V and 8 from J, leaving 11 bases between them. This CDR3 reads CAWSVQAYEPQHF. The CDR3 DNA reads TGTGCCTGGAGTGTCCAGGCGTACGAGCCCCAGCATTTT.

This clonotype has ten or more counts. The CDR3 DNA is TGTGCCAGCAGAAGACAGGGAGGGAGCAATCAGCCCCAGCATTTT. Its translation is CASRRQGGSNQPQHF. V is TRBV2 and J is TRBJ1-5; 7 bases align to TRBD1. This CDR3 region has 15 residues. From germline, CDR1 is SNHLY and CDR2 FYNNEI. V shed 6 bases and J 1 base; nucleotides not matched to a gene: 6.

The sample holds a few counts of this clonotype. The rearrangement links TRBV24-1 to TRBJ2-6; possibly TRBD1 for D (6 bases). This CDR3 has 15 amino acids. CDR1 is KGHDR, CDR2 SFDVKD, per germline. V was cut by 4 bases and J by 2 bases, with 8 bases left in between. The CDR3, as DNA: TGTGCCACCAGTGAAGCAGGGGCTGGGGCCAACGTCCTGACTTTC. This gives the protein CATSEAGAGANVLTF.

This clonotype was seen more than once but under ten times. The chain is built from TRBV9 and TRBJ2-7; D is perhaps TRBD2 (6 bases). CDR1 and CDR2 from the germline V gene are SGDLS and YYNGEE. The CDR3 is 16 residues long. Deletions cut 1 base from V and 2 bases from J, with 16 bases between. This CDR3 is CASSVWPSENTYEQYF. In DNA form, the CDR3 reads TGTGCCAGCAGCGTATGGCCTAGCGAGAACACCTACGAGCAGTACTTC.

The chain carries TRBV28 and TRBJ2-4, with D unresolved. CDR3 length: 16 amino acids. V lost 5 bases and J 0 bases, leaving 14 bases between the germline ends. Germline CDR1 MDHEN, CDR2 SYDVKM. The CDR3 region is CASSPWVDLAKNIQYF. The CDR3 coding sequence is TGTGCCAGCAGTCCCTGGGTCGATCTAGCCAAAAACATTCAGTACTTC.

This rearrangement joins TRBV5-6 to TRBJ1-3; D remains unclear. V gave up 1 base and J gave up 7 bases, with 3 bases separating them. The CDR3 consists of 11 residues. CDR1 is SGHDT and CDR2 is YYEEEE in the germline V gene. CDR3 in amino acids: CASSLFNTIYF. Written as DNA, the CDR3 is TGTGCCAGCAGCTTGTTTAACACCATATATTTT.

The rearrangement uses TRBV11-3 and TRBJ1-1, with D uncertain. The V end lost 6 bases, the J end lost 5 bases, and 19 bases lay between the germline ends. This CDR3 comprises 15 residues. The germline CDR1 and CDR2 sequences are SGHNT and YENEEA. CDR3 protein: CASRSPGSGRTEAFF. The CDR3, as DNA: TGTGCCAGCAGATCACCGGGCTCCGGACGAACTGAAGCTTTCTTT. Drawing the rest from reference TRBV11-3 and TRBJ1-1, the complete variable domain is EAGVVQSPRYKIIEKKQPVAFWCNPISGHNTLYWYLQNLGQGPELLIRYENEEAVDDSQLPKDRFSAERLKGVDSTLKIQPAELGDSAVYLCASRSPGSGRTEAFFGQGTRLTVV.

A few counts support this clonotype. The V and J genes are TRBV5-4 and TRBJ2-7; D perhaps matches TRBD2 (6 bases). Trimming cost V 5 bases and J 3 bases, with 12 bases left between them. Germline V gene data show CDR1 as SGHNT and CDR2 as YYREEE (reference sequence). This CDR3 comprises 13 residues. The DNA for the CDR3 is TGTGCCAGCAGTTTTGCGGGAAACTACGAGCAGTACTTC. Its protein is CASSFAGNYEQYF.

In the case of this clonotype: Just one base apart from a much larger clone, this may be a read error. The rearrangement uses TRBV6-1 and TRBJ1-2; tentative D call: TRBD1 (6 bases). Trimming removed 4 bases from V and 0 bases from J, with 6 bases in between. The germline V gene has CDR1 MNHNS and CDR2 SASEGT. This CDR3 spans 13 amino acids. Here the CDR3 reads CASSGTANYGYTF. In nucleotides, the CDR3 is TGTGCCAGCAGTGGGACAGCTAACTATGGCTACACCTTC.

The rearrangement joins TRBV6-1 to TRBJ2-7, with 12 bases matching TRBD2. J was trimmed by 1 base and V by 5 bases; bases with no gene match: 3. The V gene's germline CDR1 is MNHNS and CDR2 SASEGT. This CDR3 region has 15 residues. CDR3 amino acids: CASSHTSGRSYEQYF. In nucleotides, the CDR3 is TGTGCCAGCAGTCACACTAGCGGGAGGTCCTACGAGCAGTACTTC.

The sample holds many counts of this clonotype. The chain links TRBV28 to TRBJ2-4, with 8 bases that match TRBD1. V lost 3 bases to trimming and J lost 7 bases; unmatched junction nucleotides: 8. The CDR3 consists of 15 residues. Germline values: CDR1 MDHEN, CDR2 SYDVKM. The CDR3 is CASSFSGGPPNIQYF. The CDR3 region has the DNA TGTGCCAGCAGTTTCTCAGGGGGCCCACCCAACATTCAGTACTTC.

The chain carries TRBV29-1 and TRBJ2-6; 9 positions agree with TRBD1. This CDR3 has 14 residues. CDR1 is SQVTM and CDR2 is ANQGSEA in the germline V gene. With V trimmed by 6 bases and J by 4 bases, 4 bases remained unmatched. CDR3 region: CSVEQGAGANVLTF. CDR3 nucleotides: TGCAGCGTAGAACAGGGGGCAGGGGCCAACGTCCTGACTTTC.

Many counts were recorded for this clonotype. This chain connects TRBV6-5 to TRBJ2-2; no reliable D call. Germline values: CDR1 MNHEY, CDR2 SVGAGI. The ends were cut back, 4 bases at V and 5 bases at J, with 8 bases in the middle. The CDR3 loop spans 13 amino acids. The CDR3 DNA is TGTGCCAGCAGTTCCGTCGGAACCGGGGAGCTGTTTTTT. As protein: CASSSVGTGELFF.

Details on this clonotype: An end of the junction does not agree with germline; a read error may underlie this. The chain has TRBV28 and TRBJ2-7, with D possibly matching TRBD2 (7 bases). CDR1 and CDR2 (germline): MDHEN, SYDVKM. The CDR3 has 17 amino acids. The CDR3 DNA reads TGTGCCAGCAGTTTACGGGTTTTGGGGGAGGGGGGGCCCGAGCAGTACTTT. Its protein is CASSLRVLGEGGPEQYF.

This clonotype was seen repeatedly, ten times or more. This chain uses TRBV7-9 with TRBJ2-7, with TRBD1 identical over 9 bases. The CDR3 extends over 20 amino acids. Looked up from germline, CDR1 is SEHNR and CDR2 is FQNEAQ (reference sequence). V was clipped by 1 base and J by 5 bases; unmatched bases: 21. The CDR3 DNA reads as TGTGCCAGCAGCTTAGTGGGATGGAGAGTGAGGGACAGGGTCGCCGACGAGCAGTACTTC. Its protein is CASSLVGWRVRDRVADEQYF.

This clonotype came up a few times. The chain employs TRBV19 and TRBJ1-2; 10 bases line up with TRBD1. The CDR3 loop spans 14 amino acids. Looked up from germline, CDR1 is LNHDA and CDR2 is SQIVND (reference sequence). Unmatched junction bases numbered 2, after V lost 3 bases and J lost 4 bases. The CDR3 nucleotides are TGTGCCAGTAGTATGGACAGGGGGTCCTATGGCTACACCTTC. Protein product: CASSMDRGSYGYTF.

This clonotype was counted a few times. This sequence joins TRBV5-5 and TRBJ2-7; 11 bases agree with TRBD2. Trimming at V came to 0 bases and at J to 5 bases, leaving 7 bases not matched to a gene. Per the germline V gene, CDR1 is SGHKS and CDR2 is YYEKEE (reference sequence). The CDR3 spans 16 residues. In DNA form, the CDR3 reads TGTGCCAGCAGCTTGGGCCTTGGGACTAGCGGCGACGAGCAGTACTTC. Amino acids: CASSLGLGTSGDEQYF.

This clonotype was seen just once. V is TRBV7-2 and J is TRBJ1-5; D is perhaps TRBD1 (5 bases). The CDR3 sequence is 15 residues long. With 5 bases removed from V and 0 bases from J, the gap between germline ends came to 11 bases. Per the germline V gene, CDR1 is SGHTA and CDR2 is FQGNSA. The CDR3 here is CTSSGTGYSNQPQHF. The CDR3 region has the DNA TGTACCAGCAGCGGTACAGGCTATAGCAATCAGCCCCAGCATTTT.

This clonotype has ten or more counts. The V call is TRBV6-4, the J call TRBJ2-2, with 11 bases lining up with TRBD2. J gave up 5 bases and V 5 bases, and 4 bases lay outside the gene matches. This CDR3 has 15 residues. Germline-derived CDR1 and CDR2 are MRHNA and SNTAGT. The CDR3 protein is CASSKLAGETGELFF. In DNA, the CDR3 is TGTGCCAGCAGTAAACTAGCGGGAGAAACCGGGGAGCTGTTTTTT.